The 18 T cell receptor beta chains listed next were all sequenced from one sample in a study of T cell responses to AZD1222 COVID-19 vaccine. The data were produced by immunoSEQ multiplex PCR, yet TCRdb's version contains in-frame clones alone and is incomplete. This sample yields 98,000 or so clones, of which approximately 84% are seen a single time; approximately 15% belongs to the top ten. Source: peripheral blood, taken 28 days after the second AZD1222 dose. The receptors were gathered from an adult who received the AZD1222 COVID-19 vaccine.

This clone has just one count. V and J are TRBV12-5 and TRBJ1-3, with D possibly matching TRBD1 (5 bases). The CDR3 sequence is 13 residues long. V was pared by 5 bases and J by 8 bases, with 13 bases between. Per germline, CDR1 LGHNT and CDR2 FRNRAP. The CDR3 region is CASGRGEGYTIYF. The CDR3 coding sequence is TGTGCTAGTGGTCGGGGGGAGGGCTACACCATATATTTT.

The V gene is TRBV19, the J gene TRBJ2-5; D gene uncertain. Per the germline V gene, CDR1 is LNHDA and CDR2 is SQIVND (reference sequence). With 3 bases removed from V and 2 bases from J, the gap between germline ends came to 7 bases. This CDR3 region has 13 residues. The chain's CDR3 is CASSIGWQETQYF. Written as DNA, the CDR3 is TGTGCCAGTAGTATCGGGTGGCAAGAGACCCAGTACTTC.

The rearrangement links TRBV25-1 to TRBJ2-5; 9 nucleotides line up with TRBD1. Unmatched junction bases numbered 12, after V lost 3 bases and J lost 1 base. CDR1 is MGHDK, CDR2 SYGVNS, per germline. The CDR3 has 18 amino acids. CDR3 sequence (DNA): TGTGCCAGCAGTGATGGTCTATGGGGACAGGGATTCCAAGAGACCCAGTACTTC. This codes for CASSDGLWGQGFQETQYF.

This chain joins TRBV7-3 and TRBJ1-1, with D unclear. The ends were cut back, 2 bases at V and 3 bases at J, with 10 bases in the middle. CDR3 length: 14 amino acids. CDR1 and CDR2 (germline): SGHTA, FQGTGA. CDR3 coding DNA: TGTGCCAGCAGCTTATCTCGGAGGGACACTGAAGCTTTCTTT. It is translated as CASSLSRRDTEAFF.

The V and J genes are TRBV16 and TRBJ2-7; D might be TRBD1 (5 bases). V lost 4 bases and J 3 bases, leaving 10 bases between the germline ends. The CDR3 has 13 residues. CDR1 and CDR2 (germline): KGHSY, FQNENV. The CDR3 coding sequence is TGTGCCAGCAGCCCTTTGGACATCTACGAGCAGTACTTC. This codes for CASSPLDIYEQYF.

This CDR3 is CASSVTGKEGYGYTF. The CDR3 DNA reads TGTGCCAGCAGCGTGACAGGGAAGGAGGGGTATGGCTACACCTTC. The chain has TRBV7-3 and TRBJ1-2; 7 bases line up with TRBD1. CDR1 is SGHTA and CDR2 is FQGTGA in the germline V gene. V lost 5 bases to trimming and J lost 5 bases; unmatched junction nucleotides: 11. This CDR3 has 15 residues.

J is TRBJ2-3 and V is TRBV19; TRBD1 is a possible D gene (5 bases). The ends were cut back, 7 bases at V and 4 bases at J, with 12 bases in the middle. This CDR3 spans 13 amino acids. Germline V gene lookup returns CDR1 LNHDA and CDR2 SQIVND (reference sequence). The CDR3 coding sequence is TGTGCCAGTAATGCAGGGTACGCAGATACGCAGTATTTT. Residues: CASNAGYADTQYF.

The chain recombines TRBV27 with TRBJ1-1; 9 positions match TRBD1. After removal of 3 bases from V and 3 bases from J, the junction contained 2 bases not matched to a gene. CDR1 and CDR2 (germline): MNHEY, SMNVEV (reference sequence). This CDR3 region has 14 residues. The CDR3 sequence is CASSFGTGYTEAFF. CDR3 bases: TGTGCCAGCAGTTTTGGGACAGGGTACACTGAAGCTTTCTTT.

This clone appeared a few times. The chain uses TRBV30 and TRBJ2-7, with TRBD2 matching over 8 bases. The CDR3 has 13 residues. CDR1 and CDR2 (germline): GTSNPN, SVGIG (reference sequence). Germline trimming cut 5 bases from V and 3 bases from J; bases unmatched to any gene: 6. The CDR3 region is CAWGTRTLYEQYF. The DNA of the CDR3 is TGTGCCTGGGGGACTAGAACTCTCTACGAGCAGTACTTC.

The chain combines TRBV24-1 with TRBJ1-1; D may be TRBD1 (5 bases). Trimming removed 0 bases at V and 11 bases at J, with 12 bases between. CDR1 is KGHDR, CDR2 SFDVKD, per germline. This CDR3 region has 13 residues. CDR3 residues: CATSDLYQGEAFF. CDR3 nucleotide sequence: TGTGCCACCAGTGATTTGTATCAGGGAGAGGCTTTCTTT.

This chain links TRBV4-1 with TRBJ1-2, with D hard to call. This CDR3 spans 14 amino acids. Per the germline V gene, CDR1 is MGHRA and CDR2 is YSYEKL. The V end lost 3 bases, the J end lost 6 bases, and 14 bases lay between the germline ends. CDR3 bases: TGCGCCAGCAGCCATGGCCGACTCTACGATGGCTACACCTTC. Translating it yields CASSHGRLYDGYTF.

This chain uses TRBV13 with TRBJ1-1; the D gene is possibly TRBD1 (5 bases). This CDR3 is built from 12 residues. Germline V gene sequence: CDR1 PRHDT, CDR2 FYEKMQ (reference sequence). V lost 2 bases and J lost 12, with 13 bases in between. This chain's CDR3 is CASSLTSQGTFF. CDR3 DNA: TGTGCCAGCAGCTTAACATCCCAGGGAACTTTCTTT. Filled out from reference TRBV13 and TRBJ1-1, the complete variable domain reads AAGVIQSPRHLIKEKRETATLKCYPIPRHDTVYWYQQGPGQDPQFLISFYEKMQSDKGSIPDRFSAQQFSDYHSELNMSSLELGDSALYFCASSLTSQGTFFGQGTRLTVV.

The chain uses TRBV7-2 and TRBJ2-1; D ambiguous. The germline CDR1 and CDR2 sequences are SGHTA and FQGNSA. Trimming shortened V by 2 bases and J by 8 bases, and 10 bases separated the two germline ends. CDR3 length: 13 amino acids. The CDR3 spells CASSLTRLDEQFF. The CDR3 DNA is TGTGCCAGCAGCTTAACCCGCCTCGATGAGCAGTTCTTC.

The gene calls are TRBV6-1 and TRBJ1-2, with no clear D. The CDR3 covers 13 residues. Germline values: CDR1 MNHNS, CDR2 SASEGT. Deletions cut 3 bases from V and 3 bases from J, with 8 bases between. This chain's CDR3 is CASSDYTYYGYTF. The CDR3, as DNA: TGTGCCAGCAGTGATTATACGTACTATGGCTACACCTTC.

V is TRBV19 and J is TRBJ1-1; 10 nucleotides line up with TRBD1. J gave up 3 bases and V 7 bases, and 5 bases lay outside the gene matches. Looked up from germline, CDR1 is LNHDA and CDR2 is SQIVND (reference sequence). This CDR3 has 14 amino acids. In nucleotides, the CDR3 is TGTGCCAGTACCGCGGACAGGGGGGACACTGAAGCTTTCTTT. The encoded protein is CASTADRGDTEAFF.

The chain is built from TRBV2 and TRBJ2-2; TRBD2 matches 8 bases. The germline gives CDR1 SNHLY, CDR2 FYNNEI. The CDR3 loop spans 15 amino acids. V shed 4 bases, J shed 8 bases, and the junction held 9 bases outside the gene matches. The CDR3: CASSVFPGGPGELFF. As DNA, the CDR3 is TGTGCCAGCAGTGTTTTCCCGGGAGGGCCGGGGGAGCTGTTTTTT. Complete variable domain (other parts from reference TRBV2 and TRBJ2-2): EPEVTQTPSHQVTQMGQEVILRCVPISNHLYFYWYRQILGQKVEFLVSFYNNEISEKSEIFDDQFSVERPDGSNFTLKIRSTKLEDSAMYFCASSVFPGGPGELFFGEGSRLTVL.

This clone was observed a single time. The chain has TRBV3-1 (or the pseudogene TRBV3-2) and TRBJ2-1; 7 bases are a match to TRBD2. V dropped 1 base and J dropped 4; count of bases not matched to a gene: 7. The CDR3 is made up of 16 amino acids. CDR1 is LGHDT and CDR2 is YNNKEL in the germline V gene (reference sequence). As DNA, the CDR3 is TGTGCCAGCAGCCAAGTTCGTACTAGCGAATACAATGAGCAGTTCTTC. It translates to CASSQVRTSEYNEQFF.

This clone was detected a few times. The chain combines TRBV2 with TRBJ1-2, with D hard to call. CDR1 SNHLY and CDR2 FYNNEI come from the germline V gene. V was trimmed by 10 bases and J by 4 bases, leaving 16 bases between them. This CDR3 comprises 13 residues. CDR3 nucleotides: TGTGCCAAAAGCCCCCGAATCCTCTATGGCTACACCTTC. Protein product: CAKSPRILYGYTF.